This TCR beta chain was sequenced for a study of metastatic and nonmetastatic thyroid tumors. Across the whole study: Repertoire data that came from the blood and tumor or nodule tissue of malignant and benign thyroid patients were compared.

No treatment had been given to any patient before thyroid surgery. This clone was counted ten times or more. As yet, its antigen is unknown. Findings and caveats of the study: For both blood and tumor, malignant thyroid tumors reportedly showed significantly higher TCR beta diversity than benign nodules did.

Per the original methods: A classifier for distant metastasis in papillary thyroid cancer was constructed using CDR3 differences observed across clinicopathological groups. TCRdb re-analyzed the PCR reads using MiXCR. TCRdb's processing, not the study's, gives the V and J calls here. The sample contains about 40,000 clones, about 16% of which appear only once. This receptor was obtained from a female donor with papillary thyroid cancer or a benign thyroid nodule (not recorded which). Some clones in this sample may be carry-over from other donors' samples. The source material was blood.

Here the CDR3 DNA reads TGTGCCAGCAGTACCAGCTACAGGGCGGGCGGAAACACCATATATTTT. This codes for CASSTSYRAGGNTIYF. This chain connects TRBV6-1 to TRBJ1-3; a possible D gene is TRBD1 (6 bases). Trimming shortened V by 5 bases and J by 4 bases, and 18 bases separated the two germline ends. This CDR3 is 16 amino acids long. Germline CDR1 and CDR2: MNHNS and SASEGT.